One and the same sample provided the 3 T cell receptor beta chains below, sequenced in a study of blood T cells in healthy people across ages. Together with a sample-barcoded 5' primer, a J-beta primer mix was included in a second PCR lasting about 6 to 11 cycles. Each CDR3 protein gets one entry after TCRdb re-called the 5' RACE reads with MiXCR. Among about 970,000 distinct CDR3 sequences listed, roughly 51% were seen once. The source material was blood. These receptor sequences come from a woman aged 60-75 years in good health.

V usage is TRBV7-9 and J usage is TRBJ1-4, with TRBD1 identical over 7 bases. This CDR3 has 16 residues. Germline assignment: CDR1 SEHNR and CDR2 FQNEAQ (reference sequence). The J segment lost 0 bases and the V segment lost 5 bases, leaving 6 bases of the junction unmatched. In DNA form, the CDR3 reads TGTGCCAGCAGCGGGGGACAGACTGCAACTAATGAAAAACTGTTTTTT. As protein: CASSGGQTATNEKLFF. The entire variable domain, with the rest obtained from reference TRBV7-9 and TRBJ1-4, is as follows: DTGVSQNPRHKITKRGQNVTFRCDPISEHNRLYWYRQTLGQGPEFLTYFQNEAQLEKSRLLSDRFSAERPKGSFSTLEIQRTEQGDSAMYLCASSGGQTATNEKLFFGSGTQLSVL.

This rearrangement joins TRBV30 to TRBJ1-2, with D possibly matching TRBD1 (6 bases). V lost 3 bases, J lost 5 bases, and 13 bases lay in between. Germline V gives CDR1 GTSNPN, CDR2 SVGIG (reference sequence). This CDR3 comprises 13 residues. The CDR3 loop reads CAWRANTGYGYTF. The CDR3, as DNA: TGTGCCTGGAGGGCCAATACAGGGTATGGCTACACCTTC.

CDR3: CASSEALLGTSGRRELFF. In DNA, the CDR3 is TGTGCCAGCAGTGAAGCGCTTCTGGGGACTAGCGGGAGGAGGGAGCTGTTTTTT. The chain carries TRBV2 and TRBJ2-2, with TRBD2 identical over 15 bases. Germline-derived CDR1 and CDR2 are SNHLY and FYNNEI. The ends lost 0 bases at V and 9 bases at J; junction bases unmatched: 8. CDR3 length equals 18 residues.